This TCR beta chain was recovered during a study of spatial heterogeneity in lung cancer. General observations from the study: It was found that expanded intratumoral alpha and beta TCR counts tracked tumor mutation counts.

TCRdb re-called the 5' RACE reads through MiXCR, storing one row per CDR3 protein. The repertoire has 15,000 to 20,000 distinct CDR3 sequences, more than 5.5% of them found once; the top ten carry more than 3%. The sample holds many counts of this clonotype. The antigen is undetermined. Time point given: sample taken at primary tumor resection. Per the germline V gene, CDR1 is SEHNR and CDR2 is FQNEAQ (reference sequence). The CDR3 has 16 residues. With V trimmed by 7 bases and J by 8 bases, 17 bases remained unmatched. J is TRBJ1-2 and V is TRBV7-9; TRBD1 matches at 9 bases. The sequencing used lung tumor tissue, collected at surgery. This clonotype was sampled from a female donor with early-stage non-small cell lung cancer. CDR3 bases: TGTGCCAGCACCTCCGGGACAGGGAAGGTGTCGGAGGGCTACACCTTC. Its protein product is CASTSGTGKVSEGYTF.